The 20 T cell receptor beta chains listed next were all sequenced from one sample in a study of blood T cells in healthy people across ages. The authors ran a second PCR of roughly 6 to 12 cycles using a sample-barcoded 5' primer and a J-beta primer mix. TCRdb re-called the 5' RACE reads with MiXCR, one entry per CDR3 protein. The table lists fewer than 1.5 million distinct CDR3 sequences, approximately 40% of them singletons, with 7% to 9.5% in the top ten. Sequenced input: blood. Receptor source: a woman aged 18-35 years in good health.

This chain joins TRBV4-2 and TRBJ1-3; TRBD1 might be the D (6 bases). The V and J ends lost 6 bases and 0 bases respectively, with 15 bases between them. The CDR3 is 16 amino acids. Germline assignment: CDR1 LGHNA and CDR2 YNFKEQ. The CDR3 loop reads CASSQPRQDSGNTIYF. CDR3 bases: TGTGCCAGCAGTCAACCGAGACAGGACTCTGGAAACACCATATATTTT.

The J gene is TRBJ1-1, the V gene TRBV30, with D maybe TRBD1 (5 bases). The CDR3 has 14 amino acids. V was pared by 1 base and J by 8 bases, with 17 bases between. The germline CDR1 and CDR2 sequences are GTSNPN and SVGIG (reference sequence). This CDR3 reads CAWSGGDYQKEAFF. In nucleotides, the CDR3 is TGTGCCTGGAGTGGGGGGGACTACCAAAAGGAAGCTTTCTTT.

The CDR3 DNA follows: TGTGCCAGCAGCGAGATGGACAGTTACAATGAGCAGTTCTTC. Translation: CASSEMDSYNEQFF. V usage is TRBV9 and J usage is TRBJ2-1; D possibly corresponds to TRBD1 (6 bases). CDR3 length equals 14 residues. Germline CDR1 is SGDLS and CDR2 is YYNGEE. The ends were cut back, 3 bases at V and 4 bases at J, with 11 bases in the middle.

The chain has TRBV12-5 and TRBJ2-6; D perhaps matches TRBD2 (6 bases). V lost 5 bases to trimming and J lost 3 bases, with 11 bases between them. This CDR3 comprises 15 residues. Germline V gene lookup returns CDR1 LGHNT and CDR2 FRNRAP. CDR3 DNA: TGTGCTAGTGGTCCCCCAGCGGGTGGGGCCAACGTCCTGACTTTC. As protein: CASGPPAGGANVLTF.

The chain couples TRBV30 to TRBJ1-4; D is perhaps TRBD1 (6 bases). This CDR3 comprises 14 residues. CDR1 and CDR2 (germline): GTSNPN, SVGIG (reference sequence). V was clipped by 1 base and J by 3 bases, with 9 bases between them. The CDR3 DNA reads TGTGCCTGGAGTGACGAGGGGGCTAATGAAAAACTGTTTTTT. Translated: CAWSDEGANEKLFF.

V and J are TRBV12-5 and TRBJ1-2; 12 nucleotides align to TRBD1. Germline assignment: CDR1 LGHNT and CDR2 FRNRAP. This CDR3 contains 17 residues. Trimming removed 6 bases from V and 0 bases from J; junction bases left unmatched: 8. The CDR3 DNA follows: TGTGCTAGTGGGTATCCGGGACAGGGGGCGGCTAACTATGGCTACACCTTC. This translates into CASGYPGQGAANYGYTF.

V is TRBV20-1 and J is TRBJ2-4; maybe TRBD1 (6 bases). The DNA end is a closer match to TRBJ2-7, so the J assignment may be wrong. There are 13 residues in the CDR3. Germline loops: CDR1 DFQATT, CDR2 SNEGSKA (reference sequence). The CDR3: CSARDSTADEQYF. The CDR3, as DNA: TGCAGTGCTAGGGACAGTACCGCCGACGAGCAGTACTTC.

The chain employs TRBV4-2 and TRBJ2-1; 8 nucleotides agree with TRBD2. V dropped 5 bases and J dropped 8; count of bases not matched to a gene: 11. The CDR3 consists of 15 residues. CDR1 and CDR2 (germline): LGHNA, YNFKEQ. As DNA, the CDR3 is TGTGCCAGCAGCTTTCCCGGGACTAGTATATATGAGCAGTTCTTC. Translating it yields CASSFPGTSIYEQFF.

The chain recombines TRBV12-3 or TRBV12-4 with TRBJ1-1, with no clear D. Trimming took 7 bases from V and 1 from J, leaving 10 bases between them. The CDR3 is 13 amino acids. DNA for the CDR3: TGTGCCAGCACTCGAGGGAGGAACACTGAAGCTTTCTTT. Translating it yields CASTRGRNTEAFF.

In nucleotides, the CDR3 is TGTGCCAGCAGCCAAGATGTCGGGGGGGCTCCTCTTGAGCAGTTCTTC. Protein: CASSQDVGGAPLEQFF. The chain joins TRBV14 to TRBJ2-1; 8 bases match TRBD2. CDR1 is SGHDN and CDR2 is FVKESK in the germline V gene. The CDR3 has 16 amino acids. V shed 0 bases and J 9 bases; nucleotides not matched to a gene: 10.

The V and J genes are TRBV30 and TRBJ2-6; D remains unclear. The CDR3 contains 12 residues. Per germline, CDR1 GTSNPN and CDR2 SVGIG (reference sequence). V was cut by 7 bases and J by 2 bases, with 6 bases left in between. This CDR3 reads CALLTGANVLTF. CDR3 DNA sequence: TGTGCCTTGCTCACTGGGGCCAACGTCCTGACTTTC.

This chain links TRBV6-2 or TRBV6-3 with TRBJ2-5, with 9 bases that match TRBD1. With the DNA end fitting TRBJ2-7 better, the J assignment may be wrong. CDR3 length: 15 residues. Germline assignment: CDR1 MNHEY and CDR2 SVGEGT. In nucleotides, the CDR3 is TGTGCCAGCAGTCCCCTTGGACAGGGGATCCACGAGCAGTACTTC. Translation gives CASSPLGQGIHEQYF.

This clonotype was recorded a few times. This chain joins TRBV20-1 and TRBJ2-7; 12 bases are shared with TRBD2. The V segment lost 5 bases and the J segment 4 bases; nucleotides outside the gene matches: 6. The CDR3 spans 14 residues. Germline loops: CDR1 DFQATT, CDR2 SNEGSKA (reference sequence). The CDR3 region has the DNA TGCAGTGCTCGAACCGGGACTAGCGGGTACGAGCAGTACTTC. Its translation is CSARTGTSGYEQYF.

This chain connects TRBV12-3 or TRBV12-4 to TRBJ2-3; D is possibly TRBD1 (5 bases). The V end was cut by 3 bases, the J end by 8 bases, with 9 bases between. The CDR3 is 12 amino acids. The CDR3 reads CASSFIGATQYF. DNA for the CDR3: TGTGCCAGCAGTTTCATAGGGGCTACGCAGTATTTT.

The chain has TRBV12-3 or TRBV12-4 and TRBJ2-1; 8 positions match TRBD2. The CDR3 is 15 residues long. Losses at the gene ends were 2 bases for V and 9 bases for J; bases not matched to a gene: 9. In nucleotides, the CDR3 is TGTGCCAGCAGTTTACACGGGAGGGCCGGGGCTGAGCAGTTCTTC. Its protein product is CASSLHGRAGAEQFF.

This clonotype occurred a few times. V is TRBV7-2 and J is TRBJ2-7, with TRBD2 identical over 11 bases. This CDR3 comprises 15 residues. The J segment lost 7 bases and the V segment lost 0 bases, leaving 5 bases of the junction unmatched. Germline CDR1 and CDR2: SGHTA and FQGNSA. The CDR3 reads CASSLATSGMDEQYF. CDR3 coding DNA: TGTGCCAGCAGCTTAGCGACTAGCGGGATGGATGAGCAGTACTTC.

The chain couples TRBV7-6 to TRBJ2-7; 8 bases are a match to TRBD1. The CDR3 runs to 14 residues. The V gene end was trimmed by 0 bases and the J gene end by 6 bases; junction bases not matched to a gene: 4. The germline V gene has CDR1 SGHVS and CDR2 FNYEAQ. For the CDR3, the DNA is TGTGCCAGCAGCTTAGCTGGCAGGGGGCGCGAGCAGTACTTC. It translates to CASSLAGRGREQYF. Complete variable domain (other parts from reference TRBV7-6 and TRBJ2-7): GAGVSQSPRYKVTKRGQDVALRCDPISGHVSLYWYRQALGQGPEFLTYFNYEAQQDKSGLPNDRFSAERPEGSISTLTIQRTEQRDSAMYRCASSLAGRGREQYFGPGTRLTVT.

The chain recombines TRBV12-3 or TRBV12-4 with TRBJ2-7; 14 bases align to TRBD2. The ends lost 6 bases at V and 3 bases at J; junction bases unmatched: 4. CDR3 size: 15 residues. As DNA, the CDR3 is TGTGCCAGCAGGGGGGGGACTAGCGGGAGCTACGAGCAGTACTTC. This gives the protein CASRGGTSGSYEQYF.

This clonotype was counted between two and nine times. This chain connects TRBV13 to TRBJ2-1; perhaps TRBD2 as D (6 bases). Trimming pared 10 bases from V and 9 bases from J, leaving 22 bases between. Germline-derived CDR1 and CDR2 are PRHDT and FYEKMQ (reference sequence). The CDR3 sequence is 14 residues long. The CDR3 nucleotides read TGTGCCACCTTATCGACGGGAGAGGTCAGTGAGCAGTTCTTC. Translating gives CATLSTGEVSEQFF. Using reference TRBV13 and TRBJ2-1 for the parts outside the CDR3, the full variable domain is AAGVIQSPRHLIKEKRETATLKCYPIPRHDTVYWYQQGPGQDPQFLISFYEKMQSDKGSIPDRFSAQQFSDYHSELNMSSLELGDSALYFCATLSTGEVSEQFFGPGTRLTVL.

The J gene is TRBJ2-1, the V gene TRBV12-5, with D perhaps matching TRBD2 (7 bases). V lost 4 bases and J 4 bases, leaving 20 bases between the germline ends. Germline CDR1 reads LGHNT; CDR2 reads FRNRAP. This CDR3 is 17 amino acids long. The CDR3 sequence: CASGSSGGAYRYNEQFF. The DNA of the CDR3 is TGTGCTAGTGGTTCCTCGGGGGGCGCCTACCGATACAATGAGCAGTTCTTC.